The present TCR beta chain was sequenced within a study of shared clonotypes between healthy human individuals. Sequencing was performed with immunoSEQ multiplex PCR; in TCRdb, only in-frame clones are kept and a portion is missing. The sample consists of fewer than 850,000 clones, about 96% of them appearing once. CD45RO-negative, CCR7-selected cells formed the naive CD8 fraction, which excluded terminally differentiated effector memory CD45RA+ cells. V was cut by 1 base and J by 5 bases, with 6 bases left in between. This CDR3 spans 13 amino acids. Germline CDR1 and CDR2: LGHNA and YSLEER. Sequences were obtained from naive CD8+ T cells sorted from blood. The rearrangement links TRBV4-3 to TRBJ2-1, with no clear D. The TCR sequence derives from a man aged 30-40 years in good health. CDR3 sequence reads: CASSQVSHNEQFF. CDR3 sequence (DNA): TGCGCCAGCAGCCAAGTGAGTCACAATGAGCAGTTCTTC.